This TCR beta chain was recorded in a study of tumor-infiltrating lymphocytes in primary liver carcinoma (dated by TCRdb to about 2017). Study-wide context: The five patients, three men and two women aged 30 to 69 years, had hepatocellular carcinoma (four) or combined HCC and intrahepatic cholangiocarcinoma (one). Tumors of the five patients were stage T1-T3 N0M0 with maximum diameters of 4.2 to 10 cm. A total of 35 specimens from 5 patients went through TCRbeta repertoire sequencing, namely 25 tumor regions, 5 adjacent noncancerous liver tissues and 5 peripheral blood samples. Samples yielded roughly 3.65 to 7.5 million productive TCRbeta reads; read depth did not differ significantly between tissue types. High reproducibility was observed for the technical replicate repertoires, with mean shared-clone rates roughly 0.87 and correlation coefficients above 0.95. TCRbeta repertoire sequencing, expression microarrays and whole-exome sequencing were combined in the study across five regions of each liver tumor, with adjacent normal tissue and blood also included. The paper's findings and limits, for the study overall: Repertoire overlap was higher between tumor regions (mean around 36%) than tumor-adjacent (approximately 17%) or tumor-blood (roughly 14%) pairs, consistent with antigen-driven expansion. Bulk unsorted samples precluded comparing CD4+ and CD8+ T cell repertoires. With just 4 or 5 patients in the study, the authors point out that the findings should be validated in a larger study. Because sequencing covered only the TCR beta chain and unpaired alpha chains were not captured, true repertoire diversity is likely underestimated. Compared with blood, tumors had a significantly larger share of the repertoire taken up by the top 250 clones (p = 0.039).

TCRbeta-specific cDNA was reverse-transcribed from 500 to 550 ng total RNA using a constant-region primer and ProtoScript II reverse transcriptase. Construction of the TCRbeta libraries relied on three nested rounds of multiplex PCR, following a slightly modified ARM-PCR procedure. Sample barcodes and Illumina adapters were added in a final 25-cycle PCR using Deep VentR polymerase. Before sequencing, amplicons between 200 and 500 bp were purified from gel using a QIAquick gel extraction kit. An Illumina HiSeq 2500 was used to sequence the TCRbeta amplicons with 250-bp paired-end reads. Per the original workflow: Trimmomatic v0.33 was used to quality-trim the reads, and FLASH v1.2.11 was used to merge paired reads so that full CDR3 sequences could be recovered. MiGEC v1.2.1b assigned V, D and J germline segments to the rearranged TCRbeta sequences. VDJtools v1.0.0 computed clonotype statistics and Shannon-Wiener diversity indices. To cut down on sampling bias, every analysis after diversity analysis relied on just the 250 most abundant clonotypes from each sample. Through fastp at Q25 and MiXCR, TCRdb rebuilt clones from the public reads, retaining in-frame beta chains. Rows merge per CDR3 protein into single entries with the most common DNA and genes. These V and J calls are TCRdb output, not the study's own analysis. The sample data list about 92,000 distinct CDR3 sequences, and 65% to 70% of these were observed just once. Around 25% of the sample lies in the top ten.

A note on this clonotype: The target of this receptor is not known. One end of the junction fails to match germline, which may point to a read error.

Total RNA and DNA were co-extracted from roughly 18-30 mg of bulk tissue with the AllPrep DNA/RNA mini kit, without cell sorting. A handful of patients with histopathologically diagnosed primary liver carcinoma underwent surgical resection in China between November 2015 and 2016. At the time of sampling, the patients were treatment-naive and had chronic HBV infection. Pieces of fresh tumor and adjacent tissue were cut in half, with one half kept in RNAlater at -80 degrees C and the other half sent for histology. The sequence was collected from a man aged 40-49 years with primary liver carcinoma and hepatitis B virus infection. Sequenced material: tumor-adjacent normal liver tissue.

The DNA reads TGTGCCAGCAGCTTAGGGACTGTGGGTGGCAATCGGCCCCAGCATTTT. Its coded protein is CASSLGTVGGNRPQHF. The chain joins TRBV11-3 to TRBJ1-5; the D gene identity is not certain. From its cysteine to its phenylalanine, the CDR3 spans 16 amino acids. The entry retains the CDR3 DNA only, 48 bases that are in frame from base 1. CDR1 and CDR2 (SGHNT, YENEEA) derive from the germline V gene.